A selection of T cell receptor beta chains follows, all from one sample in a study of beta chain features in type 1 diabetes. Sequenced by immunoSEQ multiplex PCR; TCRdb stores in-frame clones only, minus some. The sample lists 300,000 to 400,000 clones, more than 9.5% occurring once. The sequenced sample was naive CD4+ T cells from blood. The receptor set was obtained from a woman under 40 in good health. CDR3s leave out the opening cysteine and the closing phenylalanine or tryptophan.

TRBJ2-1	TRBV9	ASSVAQDRVPYNEQF
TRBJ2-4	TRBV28	ASSPPQLVKNIQY
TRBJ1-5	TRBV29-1	SVAPSEDQPQH
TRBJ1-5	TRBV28	ASSEGGSLNQPQH
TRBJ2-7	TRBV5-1	ASSLRGGPYEQY
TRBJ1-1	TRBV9	ASSVRTGGSEAF
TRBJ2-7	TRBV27	AREPSGPYEQY
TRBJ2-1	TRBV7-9	ASSYFSYTGLANEQF
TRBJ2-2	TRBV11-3	ASSPGGSGNKRELF
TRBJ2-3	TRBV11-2	ASRPLTGLRTDTQY
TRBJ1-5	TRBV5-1	ASSLGGQGAGQPQH
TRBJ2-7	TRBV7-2	ASSFWAGDDEQY
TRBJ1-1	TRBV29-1	SVGDSSVNTEAF
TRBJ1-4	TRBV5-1	ASSLGRATNEKLF
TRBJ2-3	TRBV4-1	ASSQDGTSGRAADTQY
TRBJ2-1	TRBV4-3	ASSQTGLAGSSSYNEQF
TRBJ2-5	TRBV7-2	ASSSGGETQY
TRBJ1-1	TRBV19	ASEYNRENTEAF
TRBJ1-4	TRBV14	ASSQDLGQGGEKLF
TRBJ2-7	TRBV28	ASSSTSGPSYEQY
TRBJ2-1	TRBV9	ASSVEWARYNEQF
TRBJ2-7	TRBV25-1	ASSKTSGGSYEQY